This TCR beta chain was retrieved from a study of T cells after yellow fever vaccination. The study, taken as a whole, reports: The study re-detected most primary-vaccination clones after the booster (96% CD4, 80% to 90% CD8). Secondary responses were weaker yet peaked faster, day 5 versus 15.

TCRdb called the 5' RACE reads again in MiXCR, with one record for every CDR3 protein. This sample carries under 300,000 distinct CDR3 sequences, around 6.7% of them seen once, and the ten largest clones take 1% to 1.2%. V lost 5 bases and J lost 2; bases outside the gene matches: 5. Germline loops: CDR1 LNHDA, CDR2 SQIVND (reference sequence). This CDR3 is 14 amino acids long. To note about this clonotype: Its antigen is currently unknown.

The sequenced sample was CD4+ T cells sorted from PBMCs, obtained on the day of the yellow fever booster vaccination. V usage is TRBV19 and J usage is TRBJ2-5; TRBD2 agrees at 7 bases. The receptor comes from a man in his thirties or forties who received the YFV17D yellow fever vaccine. CDR3 amino acids: CASSPSGGQETQYF. CDR3 in DNA: TGTGCCAGTAGTCCTTCGGGAGGACAAGAGACCCAGTACTTC.